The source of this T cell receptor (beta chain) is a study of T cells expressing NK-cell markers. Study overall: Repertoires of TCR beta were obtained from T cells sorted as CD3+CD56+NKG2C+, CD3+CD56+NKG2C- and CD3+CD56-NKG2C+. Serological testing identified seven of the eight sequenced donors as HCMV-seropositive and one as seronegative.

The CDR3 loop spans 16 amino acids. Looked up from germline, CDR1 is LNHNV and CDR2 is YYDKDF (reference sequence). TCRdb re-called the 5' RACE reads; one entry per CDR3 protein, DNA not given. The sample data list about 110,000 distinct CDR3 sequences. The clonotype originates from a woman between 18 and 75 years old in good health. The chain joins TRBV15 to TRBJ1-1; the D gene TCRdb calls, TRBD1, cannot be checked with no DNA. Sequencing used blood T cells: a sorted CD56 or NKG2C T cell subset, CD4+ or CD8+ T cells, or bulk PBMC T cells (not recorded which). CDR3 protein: CATSSESGVWGTEAFF.